Sequencing of this T cell receptor beta chain was carried out in a study of shared clonotypes between healthy human individuals. General observations from the study: It was observed that roughly 4.8% of naive CD4 clonotypes were shared across a handful of donors. Large depth notwithstanding, sorted-subset sequencing proved incomplete by rarefaction. Blood was the only sampled material, and tissue repertoires likely differ. The small donor group covered limited genetic and exposure diversity.

The V end was cut by 5 bases, the J end by 4 bases, with 10 bases between. The germline V gene has CDR1 MNHNY and CDR2 SVGAGI (reference sequence). The CDR3 length is 13 residues. This clone appeared a single time. Its antigen is as yet unknown. Sequencing used immunoSEQ multiplex PCR; TCRdb keeps in-frame clones, though not all of them. Of 2 million to 2.5 million clones detected, over 85% appear once; the ten largest clones hold roughly 0.13%. Sequenced: naive CD4+ T cells sorted from blood. As to subset: CD45RA+ positively selected. The origin of this receptor is a man in his late teens or twenties in good health. The chain links TRBV6-6 to TRBJ2-3; tentatively, D is TRBD2 (5 bases). The CDR3 loop is CASSGLVADTQYF. In DNA form, the CDR3 reads TGTGCCAGCAGTGGACTCGTCGCAGATACGCAGTATTTT.